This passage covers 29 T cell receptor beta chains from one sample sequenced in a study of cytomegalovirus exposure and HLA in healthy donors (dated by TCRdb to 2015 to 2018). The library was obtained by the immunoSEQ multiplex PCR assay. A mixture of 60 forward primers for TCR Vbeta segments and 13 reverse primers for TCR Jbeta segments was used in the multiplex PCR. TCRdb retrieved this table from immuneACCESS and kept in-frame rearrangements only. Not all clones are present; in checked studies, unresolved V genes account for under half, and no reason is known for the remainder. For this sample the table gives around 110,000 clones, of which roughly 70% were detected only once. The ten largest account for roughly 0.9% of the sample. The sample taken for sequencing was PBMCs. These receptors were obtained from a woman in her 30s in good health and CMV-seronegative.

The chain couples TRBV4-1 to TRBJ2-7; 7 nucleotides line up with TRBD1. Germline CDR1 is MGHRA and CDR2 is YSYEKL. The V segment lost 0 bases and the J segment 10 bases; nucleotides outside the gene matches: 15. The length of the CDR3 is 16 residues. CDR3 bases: TGCGCCAGCAGCCAAGATTTTAACAGGGGTGGATTAGGTCAGTACTTC. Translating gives CASSQDFNRGGLGQYF.

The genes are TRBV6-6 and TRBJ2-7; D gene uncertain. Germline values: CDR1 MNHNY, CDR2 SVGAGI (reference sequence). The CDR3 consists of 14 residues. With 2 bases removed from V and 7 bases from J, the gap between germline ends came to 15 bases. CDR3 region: CASSYGQPLREQYF. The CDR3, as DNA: TGTGCCAGCAGTTACGGGCAGCCCCTACGAGAGCAGTACTTC.

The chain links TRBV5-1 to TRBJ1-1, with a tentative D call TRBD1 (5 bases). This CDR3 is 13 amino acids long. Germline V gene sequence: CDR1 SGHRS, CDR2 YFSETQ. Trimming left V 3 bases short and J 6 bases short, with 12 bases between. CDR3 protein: CASSSGDWAEAFF. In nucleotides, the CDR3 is TGCGCCAGCAGCTCGGGGGATTGGGCTGAAGCTTTCTTT.

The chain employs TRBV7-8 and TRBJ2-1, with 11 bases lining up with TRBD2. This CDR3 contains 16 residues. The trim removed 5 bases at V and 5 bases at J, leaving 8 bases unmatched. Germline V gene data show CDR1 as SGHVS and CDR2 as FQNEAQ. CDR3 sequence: CASSAQLAGVDNEQFF. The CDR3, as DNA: TGTGCCAGCAGCGCCCAACTAGCGGGGGTAGACAATGAGCAGTTCTTC.

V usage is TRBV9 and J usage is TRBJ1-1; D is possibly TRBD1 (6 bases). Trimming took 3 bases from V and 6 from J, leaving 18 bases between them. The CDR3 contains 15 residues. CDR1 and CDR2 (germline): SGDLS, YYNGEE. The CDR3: CASSATGSINAEAFF. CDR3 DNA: TGTGCCAGCAGCGCCACAGGGAGTATCAACGCTGAAGCTTTCTTT.

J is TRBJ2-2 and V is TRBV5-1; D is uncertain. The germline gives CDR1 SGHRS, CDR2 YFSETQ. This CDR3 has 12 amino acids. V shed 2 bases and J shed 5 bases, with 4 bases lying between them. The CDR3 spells CASSLQTGELFF. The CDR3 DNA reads TGCGCCAGCAGCTTACAGACCGGGGAGCTGTTTTTT.

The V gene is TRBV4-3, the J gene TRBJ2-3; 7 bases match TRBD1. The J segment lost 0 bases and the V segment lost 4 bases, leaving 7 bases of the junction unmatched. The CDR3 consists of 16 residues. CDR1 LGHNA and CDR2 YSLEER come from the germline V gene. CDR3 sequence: CASSRQGQLSTDTQYF. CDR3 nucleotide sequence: TGCGCCAGCAGCCGCCAGGGACAGCTCAGCACAGATACGCAGTATTTT.

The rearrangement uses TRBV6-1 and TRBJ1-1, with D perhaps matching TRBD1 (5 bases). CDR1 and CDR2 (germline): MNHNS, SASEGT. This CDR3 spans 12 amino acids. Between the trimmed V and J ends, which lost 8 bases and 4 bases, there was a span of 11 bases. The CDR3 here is CASRGGVTEAFF. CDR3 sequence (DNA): TGTGCCAGCCGCGGGGGGGTCACTGAAGCTTTCTTT.

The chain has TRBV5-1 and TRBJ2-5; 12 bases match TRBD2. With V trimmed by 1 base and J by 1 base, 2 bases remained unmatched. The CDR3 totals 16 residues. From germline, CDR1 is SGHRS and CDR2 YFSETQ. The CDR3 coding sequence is TGCGCCAGCAGCTTGATACTAGCGGGAGGCCAAGAGACCCAGTACTTC. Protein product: CASSLILAGGQETQYF.

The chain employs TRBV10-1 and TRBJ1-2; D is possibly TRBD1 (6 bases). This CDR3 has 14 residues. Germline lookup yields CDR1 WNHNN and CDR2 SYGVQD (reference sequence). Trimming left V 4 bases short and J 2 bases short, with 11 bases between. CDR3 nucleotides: TGCGCCAGCAGTGGATTGGGGACAAACTATGGCTACACCTTC. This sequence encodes CASSGLGTNYGYTF.

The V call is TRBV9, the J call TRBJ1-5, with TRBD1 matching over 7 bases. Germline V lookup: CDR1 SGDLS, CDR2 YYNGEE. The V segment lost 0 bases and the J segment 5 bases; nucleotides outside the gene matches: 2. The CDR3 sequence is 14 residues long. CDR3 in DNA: TGTGCCAGCAGCGTAGGGGACAGATATCAGCCCCAGCATTTT. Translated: CASSVGDRYQPQHF.

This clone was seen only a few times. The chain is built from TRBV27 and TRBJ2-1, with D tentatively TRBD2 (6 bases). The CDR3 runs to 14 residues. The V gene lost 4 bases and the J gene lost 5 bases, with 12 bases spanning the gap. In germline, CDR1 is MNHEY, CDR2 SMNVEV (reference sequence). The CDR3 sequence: CASSSSETNNEQFF. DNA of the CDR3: TGTGCCAGCAGTTCTAGCGAGACTAACAATGAGCAGTTCTTC.

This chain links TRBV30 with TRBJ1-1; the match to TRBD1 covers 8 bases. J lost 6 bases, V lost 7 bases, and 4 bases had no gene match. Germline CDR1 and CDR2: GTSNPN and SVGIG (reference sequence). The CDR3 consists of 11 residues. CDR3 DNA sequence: TGTGCCTTAGGGACAGGCCCTGAAGCTTTCTTT. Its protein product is CALGTGPEAFF.

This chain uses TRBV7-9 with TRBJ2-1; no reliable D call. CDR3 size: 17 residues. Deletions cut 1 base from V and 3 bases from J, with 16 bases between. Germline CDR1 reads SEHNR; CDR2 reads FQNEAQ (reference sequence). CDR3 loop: CASSLVEVAAFYNEQFF. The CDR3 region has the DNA TGTGCCAGCAGCTTAGTAGAGGTGGCTGCCTTCTACAATGAGCAGTTCTTC. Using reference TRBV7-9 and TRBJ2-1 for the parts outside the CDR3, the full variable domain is DTGVSQNPRHKITKRGQNVTFRCDPISEHNRLYWYRQTLGQGPEFLTYFQNEAQLEKSRLLSDRFSAERPKGSFSTLEIQRTEQGDSAMYLCASSLVEVAAFYNEQFFGPGTRLTVL.

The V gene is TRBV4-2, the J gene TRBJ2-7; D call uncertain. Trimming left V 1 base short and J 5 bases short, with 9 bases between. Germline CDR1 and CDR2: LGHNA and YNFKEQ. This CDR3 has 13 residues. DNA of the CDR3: TGTGCCAGCAGCCAAGTGGAGCACCACGAGCAGTACTTC. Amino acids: CASSQVEHHEQYF.

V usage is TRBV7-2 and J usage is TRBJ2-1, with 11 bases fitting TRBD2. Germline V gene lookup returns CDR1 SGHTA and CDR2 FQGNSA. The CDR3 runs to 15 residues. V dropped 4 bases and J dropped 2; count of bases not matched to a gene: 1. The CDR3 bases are TGTGCCAGCAGCTGGACTAGCGGGCCCTACAATGAGCAGTTCTTC. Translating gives CASSWTSGPYNEQFF. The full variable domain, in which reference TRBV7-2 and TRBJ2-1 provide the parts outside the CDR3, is GAGVSQSPSNKVTEKGKDVELRCDPISGHTALYWYRQSLGQGLEFLIYFQGNSAPDKSGLPSDRFSAERTGGSVSTLTIQRTQQEDSAVYLCASSWTSGPYNEQFFGPGTRLTVL.

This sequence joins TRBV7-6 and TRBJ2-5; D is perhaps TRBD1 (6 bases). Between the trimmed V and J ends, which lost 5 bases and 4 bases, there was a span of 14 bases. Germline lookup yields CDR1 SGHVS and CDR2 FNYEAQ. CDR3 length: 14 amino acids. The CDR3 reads CASSQRYRVETQYF. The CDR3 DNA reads TGTGCCAGCAGCCAGCGTTACAGGGTAGAGACCCAGTACTTC.

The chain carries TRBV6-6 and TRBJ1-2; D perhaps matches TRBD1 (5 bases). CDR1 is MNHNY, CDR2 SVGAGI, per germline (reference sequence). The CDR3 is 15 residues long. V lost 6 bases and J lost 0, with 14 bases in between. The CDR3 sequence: CASSPRQPANYGYTF. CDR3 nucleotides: TGTGCCAGCAGCCCGCGACAGCCGGCTAACTATGGCTACACCTTC.

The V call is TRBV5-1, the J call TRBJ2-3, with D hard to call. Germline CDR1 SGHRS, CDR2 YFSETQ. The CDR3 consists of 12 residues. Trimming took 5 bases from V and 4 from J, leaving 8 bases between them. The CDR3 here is CASSYQSDTQYF. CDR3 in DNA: TGCGCCAGCAGTTACCAGTCAGATACGCAGTATTTT.

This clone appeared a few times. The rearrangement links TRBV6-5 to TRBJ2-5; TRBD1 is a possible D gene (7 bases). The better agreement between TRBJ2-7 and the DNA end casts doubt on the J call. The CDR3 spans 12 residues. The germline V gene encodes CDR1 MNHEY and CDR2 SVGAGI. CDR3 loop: CASSTQGGEQYF. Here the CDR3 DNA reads TGTGCCAGCAGTACCCAGGGGGGCGAGCAGTACTTC.

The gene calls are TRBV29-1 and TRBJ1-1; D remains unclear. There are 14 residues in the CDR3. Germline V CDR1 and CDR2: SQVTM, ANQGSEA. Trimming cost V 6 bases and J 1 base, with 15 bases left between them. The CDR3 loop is CSVATTATNTEAFF. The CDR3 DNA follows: TGCAGCGTCGCCACCACAGCAACGAACACTGAAGCTTTCTTT.

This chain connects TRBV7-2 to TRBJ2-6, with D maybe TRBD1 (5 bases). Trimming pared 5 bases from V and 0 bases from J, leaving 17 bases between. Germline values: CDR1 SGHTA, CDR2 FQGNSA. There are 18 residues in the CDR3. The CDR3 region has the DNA TGTGCCAGCAGCCCTAGAAGGGGCCCCAGCTCTGGGGCCAACGTCCTGACTTTC. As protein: CASSPRRGPSSGANVLTF.

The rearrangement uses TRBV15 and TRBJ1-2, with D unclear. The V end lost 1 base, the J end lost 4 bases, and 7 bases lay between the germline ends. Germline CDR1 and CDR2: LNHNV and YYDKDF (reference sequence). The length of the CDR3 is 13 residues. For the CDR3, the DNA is TGTGCCACCAGCAGAGGGCCCTCCTATGGCTACACCTTC. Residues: CATSRGPSYGYTF.

The CDR3, as DNA: TGTGCCAGCAGTGGGACAGGGGAGGGAGAGCAGTACTTC. This encodes CASSGTGEGEQYF. The chain recombines TRBV6-1 with TRBJ2-7; 9 bases align to TRBD1. Losses at the gene ends were 4 bases for V and 7 bases for J; bases not matched to a gene: 5. Germline-derived CDR1 and CDR2 are MNHNS and SASEGT. This CDR3 comprises 13 residues.

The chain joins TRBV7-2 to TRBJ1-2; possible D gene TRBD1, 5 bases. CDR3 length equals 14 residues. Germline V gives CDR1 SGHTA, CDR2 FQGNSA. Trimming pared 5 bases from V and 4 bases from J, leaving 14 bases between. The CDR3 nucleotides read TGTGCCAGCAGCCCAAGAGGGGACTCCTATGGCTACACCTTC. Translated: CASSPRGDSYGYTF.

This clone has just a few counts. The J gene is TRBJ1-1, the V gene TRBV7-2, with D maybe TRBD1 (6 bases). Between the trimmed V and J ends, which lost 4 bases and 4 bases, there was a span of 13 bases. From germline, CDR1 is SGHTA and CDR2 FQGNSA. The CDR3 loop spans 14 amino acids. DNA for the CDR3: TGTGCCAGCAGCTACAGGGAAGTCGCCACTGAAGCTTTCTTT. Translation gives CASSYREVATEAFF.

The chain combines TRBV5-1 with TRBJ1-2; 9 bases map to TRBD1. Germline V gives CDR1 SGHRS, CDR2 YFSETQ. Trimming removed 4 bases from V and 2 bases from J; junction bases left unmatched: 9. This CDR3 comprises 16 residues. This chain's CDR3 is CASSGGTGFSNYGYTF. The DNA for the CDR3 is TGCGCCAGCAGCGGGGGGACAGGGTTTTCGAACTATGGCTACACCTTC.

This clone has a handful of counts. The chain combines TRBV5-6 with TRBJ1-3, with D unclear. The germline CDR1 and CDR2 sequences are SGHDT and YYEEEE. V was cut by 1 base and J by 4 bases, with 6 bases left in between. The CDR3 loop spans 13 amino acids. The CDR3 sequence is CASSLLAGNTIYF. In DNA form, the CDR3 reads TGTGCCAGCAGCTTGTTGGCCGGAAACACCATATATTTT. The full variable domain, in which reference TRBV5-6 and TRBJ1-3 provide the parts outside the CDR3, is DAGVTQSPTHLIKTRGQQVTLRCSPKSGHDTVSWYQQALGQGPQFIFQYYEEEERQRGNFPDRFSGHQFPNYSSELNVNALLLGDSALYLCASSLLAGNTIYFGEGSWLTVV.

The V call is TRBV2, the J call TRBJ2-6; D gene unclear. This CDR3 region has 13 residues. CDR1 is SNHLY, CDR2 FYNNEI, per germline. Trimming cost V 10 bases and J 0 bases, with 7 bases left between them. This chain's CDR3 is CAKDISGANVLTF. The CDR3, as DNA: TGTGCCAAAGACATCTCTGGGGCCAACGTCCTGACTTTC.